This TCR beta chain was retrieved from a study of T cell responses to AZD1222 COVID-19 vaccine. About this clone: Its antigen is not identified.

The V gene lost 2 bases and the J gene lost 4 bases, with 5 bases spanning the gap. This CDR3 is 12 amino acids long. Germline V gene sequence: CDR1 SGHRS, CDR2 YFSETQ. Method: immunoSEQ multiplex PCR; TCRdb's copy keeps in-frame clones and lacks some. The table lists roughly 150,000 clones, roughly 94% of them singletons. Second-dose timings of about 4 or about 12 weeks were pooled. Study-level findings and limits: Donors were largely white British and mainly female; clonal diversity was possibly underestimated. The study found vaccine-associated CD4 TCRs spanning spike, dominant at 160-218 and 743-854. Reportedly, close to half of spike-specific TCRs are directed against unmutated variant regions.

This sequence joins TRBV5-1 and TRBJ2-3; the D is unclear. The source of this sequence is an adult who received the AZD1222 COVID-19 vaccine. Sample: peripheral blood, taken 28 days after the second AZD1222 dose. The CDR3: CASSFGADTQYF. The CDR3 DNA reads TGCGCCAGCAGCTTCGGCGCAGATACGCAGTATTTT. Based on the CDR3 plus reference TRBV5-1 and TRBJ2-3, the full variable domain is KAGVTQTPRYLIKTRGQQVTLSCSPISGHRSVSWYQQTPGQGLQFLFEYFSETQRNKGNFPGRFSGRQFSNSRSEMNVSTLELGDSALYLCASSFGADTQYFGPGTRLTVL.